This T cell receptor (beta chain) comes out of a study of blood T cell repertoires in COVID-19. TCRdb's copy holds only in-frame clones and misses some; the assay was immunoSEQ multiplex PCR. There are about 90,000 clones in the sample; over 80% occur only once, and 25% to 40% lies in the top ten. The sequence came from a woman aged 80 or over with active or convalescent COVID-19. The sample was peripheral blood.

CDR3 bases: TGTGCCAGCTCACCGCGGGACAGGGGACTAGCGGGAGAGAACCCCTACGAGCAGTACTTC. It specifies CASSPRDRGLAGENPYEQYF. The V gene is TRBV18, the J gene TRBJ2-7, with 14 bases lining up with TRBD2. CDR3 length: 20 amino acids. Germline V lookup: CDR1 KGHSH, CDR2 LQKENI. V lost 3 bases and J lost 2; bases outside the gene matches: 15.